What follows are 17 T cell receptor beta chains derived from one specimen sequenced in a study of brain T cells in children with intractable seizures. The method was immunoSEQ multiplex PCR; TCRdb's version includes in-frame clones alone and lacks a portion of them. The data show about 340,000 clones, nearly 95% seen once. Time point: blood from clinic visit 5 months post-surgery; TSC patient then seizure free. The sample here was peripheral blood, taken more than 4 months after surgery. These receptor sequences come from a boy in the first two years of life with tuberous sclerosis and intractable seizures.

The chain employs TRBV4-1 and TRBJ2-3; the match to TRBD1 covers 10 bases. J gave up 6 bases and V 0 bases, and 12 bases lay outside the gene matches. From germline, CDR1 is MGHRA and CDR2 YSYEKL. This CDR3 spans 18 amino acids. The DNA for the CDR3 is TGCGCCAGCAGCCAAGACTCCGGGACAGGGGCTTCCCCTGATACGCAGTATTTT. Translation gives CASSQDSGTGASPDTQYF.

J is TRBJ1-2 and V is TRBV15; TRBD1 might be the D (5 bases). CDR3 length equals 16 residues. With 5 bases removed from V and 4 bases from J, the gap between germline ends came to 20 bases. Germline V gene lookup returns CDR1 LNHNV and CDR2 YYDKDF (reference sequence). The CDR3 bases are TGTGCCACCAGCCCGGGCGGGGCGGGGCCCATCTATGGCTACACCTTC. Protein: CATSPGGAGPIYGYTF.

Note on this clone: This same CDR3 is encoded by further DNA sequences in the sample. The chain joins TRBV11-3 to TRBJ2-3, with D tentatively TRBD2 (6 bases). From germline, CDR1 is SGHNT and CDR2 YENEEA. With 5 bases removed from V and 0 bases from J, the gap between germline ends came to 12 bases. The CDR3 totals 15 residues. The chain's CDR3 is CASSLGGTSTDTQYF. The CDR3 bases are TGTGCCAGCAGCCTGGGGGGTACCAGCACAGATACGCAGTATTTT.

V gene TRBV4-1 combines with J gene TRBJ2-1, with D possibly being TRBD1 (6 bases). V was pared by 5 bases and J by 6 bases, with 14 bases between. The germline CDR1 and CDR2 sequences are MGHRA and YSYEKL. The CDR3 runs 14 residues. DNA of the CDR3: TGCGCCAGCAGCTATTACAGGGATAGCAATGAGCAGTTCTTC. Protein: CASSYYRDSNEQFF.

This chain joins TRBV5-1 and TRBJ2-7; TRBD2 aligns across 9 bases. The CDR3 spans 17 residues. V gave up 1 base and J gave up 2 bases; unmatched junction bases: 10. Germline CDR1 reads SGHRS; CDR2 reads YFSETQ. As DNA, the CDR3 is TGCGCCAGCAGCTTGAGGCCGACTAGCGGAAGAACCTACGAGCAGTACTTC. It translates to CASSLRPTSGRTYEQYF.

This chain links TRBV5-4 with TRBJ2-1; 14 nucleotides line up with TRBD2. CDR1 and CDR2 (germline): SGHNT, YYREEE (reference sequence). CDR3 length: 19 amino acids. Losses at the gene ends were 0 bases for V and 3 bases for J; bases not matched to a gene: 8. The CDR3 reads CASSLAQTSGRASYNEQFF. CDR3 bases: TGTGCCAGCAGCTTGGCCCAGACTAGCGGGAGGGCCAGCTACAATGAGCAGTTCTTC.

The chain is built from TRBV6-6 and TRBJ1-1; 8 nucleotides agree with TRBD1. V shed 7 bases and J 4 bases; nucleotides not matched to a gene: 11. Germline loops: CDR1 MNHNY, CDR2 SVGAGI (reference sequence). The CDR3 loop spans 15 amino acids. The CDR3 bases are TGTGCCAGCATAATTACCGGGACAGGCATCACTGAAGCTTTCTTT. It encodes CASIITGTGITEAFF.

The chain couples TRBV30 to TRBJ2-1, with D uncertain. Germline-derived CDR1 and CDR2 are GTSNPN and SVGIG (reference sequence). The CDR3 contains 12 residues. V was pared by 3 bases and J by 6 bases, with 9 bases between. CDR3 DNA: TGTGCCTGGAGCCGAGATGGCAATGAGCAGTTCTTC. It translates to CAWSRDGNEQFF.

This chain uses TRBV9 with TRBJ2-1, with a tentative D call TRBD2 (5 bases). Germline lookup yields CDR1 SGDLS and CDR2 YYNGEE. The CDR3 has 13 amino acids. V lost 3 bases to trimming and J lost 13 bases, with 17 bases between them. The chain's CDR3 is CASSGGGGQEQFF. The CDR3 bases are TGTGCCAGCAGCGGGGGTGGAGGCCAAGAACAGTTCTTC.

The chain combines TRBV9 with TRBJ2-4, with D unresolved. The CDR3 totals 14 residues. The V gene's germline CDR1 is SGDLS and CDR2 YYNGEE. V gave up 4 bases and J gave up 3 bases, with 11 bases separating them. This CDR3 is CASSPAPGKNIQYF. CDR3 DNA sequence: TGTGCCAGCAGCCCCGCCCCGGGCAAAAACATTCAGTACTTC.

This chain joins TRBV6-2 or TRBV6-3 and TRBJ2-7, with TRBD2 matching over 8 bases. With 8 bases clipped from V and 0 bases from J, the junction kept 12 bases outside the gene matches. Germline CDR1 is MNHEY and CDR2 is SVGEGT. The CDR3 consists of 16 residues. The DNA for the CDR3 is TGTGCCAGCTGCCCACGGGAGGGATTGAGCTCCTACGAGCAGTACTTC. It encodes CASCPREGLSSYEQYF.

The J gene is TRBJ2-1, the V gene TRBV19; D uncertain. Between the trimmed V and J ends, which lost 1 base and 8 bases, there was a span of 18 bases. Germline loops: CDR1 LNHDA, CDR2 SQIVND (reference sequence). The CDR3 extends over 16 amino acids. The DNA of the CDR3 is TGTGCCAGTAGTATAGCTCCCCCTCCGTACAACCATGAGCAGTTCTTC. It is translated as CASSIAPPPYNHEQFF.

V and J are TRBV7-4 and TRBJ2-3; D not certain. V was cut by 2 bases and J by 3 bases, with 12 bases left in between. This CDR3 has 15 residues. CDR1 SGHVT and CDR2 SQSDAQ come from the germline V gene. CDR3 protein: CASSLFCSTTDTQYF. The DNA for the CDR3 is TGTGCCAGCAGCTTATTCTGTTCGACTACAGATACGCAGTATTTT.

The V gene is TRBV5-1, the J gene TRBJ1-6; 7 positions agree with TRBD1. The junction had 9 bases not matched to a gene; V was cut back by 1 base and J by 8 bases. The V gene's germline CDR1 is SGHRS and CDR2 YFSETQ. This CDR3 spans 16 amino acids. The CDR3 loop reads CASSLRGQGYDSPLHF. For the CDR3, the DNA is TGCGCCAGCAGCTTGAGGGGGCAGGGGTATGATTCACCCCTCCACTTT.

The rearrangement links TRBV6-5 to TRBJ2-3; 7 positions match TRBD1. CDR1 and CDR2 (germline): MNHEY, SVGAGI. The CDR3 runs 15 residues. J gave up 3 bases and V 0 bases, and 3 bases lay outside the gene matches. CDR3 in amino acids: CASSYSGTATDTQYF. DNA of the CDR3: TGTGCCAGCAGTTACTCAGGGACAGCAACAGATACGCAGTATTTT.

The rearrangement uses TRBV30 and TRBJ1-3; unclear D gene. V was cut by 3 bases and J by 6 bases, with 6 bases left in between. The germline V gene encodes CDR1 GTSNPN and CDR2 SVGIG (reference sequence). The CDR3 runs 11 residues. The CDR3 coding sequence is TGTGCCTGGAGACCTGAAAACACCATATATTTT. This encodes CAWRPENTIYF. The whole variable domain, filled in from reference TRBV30 and TRBJ1-3, reads SQTIHQWPATLVQPVGSPLSLECTVEGTSNPNLYWYRQAAGRGLQLLFYSVGIGQISSEVPQNLSASRPQDRQFILSSKKLLLSDSGFYLCAWRPENTIYFGEGSWLTVV.

This chain joins TRBV5-4 and TRBJ2-1; tentatively, D is TRBD2 (5 bases). The CDR3 is 15 residues long. Between the trimmed V and J ends, which lost 0 bases and 0 bases, there was a span of 7 bases. CDR1 is SGHNT, CDR2 YYREEE, per germline (reference sequence). The CDR3 loop reads CASSLAGSSYNEQFF. The CDR3 bases are TGTGCCAGCAGCTTGGCGGGGAGCTCCTACAATGAGCAGTTCTTC.